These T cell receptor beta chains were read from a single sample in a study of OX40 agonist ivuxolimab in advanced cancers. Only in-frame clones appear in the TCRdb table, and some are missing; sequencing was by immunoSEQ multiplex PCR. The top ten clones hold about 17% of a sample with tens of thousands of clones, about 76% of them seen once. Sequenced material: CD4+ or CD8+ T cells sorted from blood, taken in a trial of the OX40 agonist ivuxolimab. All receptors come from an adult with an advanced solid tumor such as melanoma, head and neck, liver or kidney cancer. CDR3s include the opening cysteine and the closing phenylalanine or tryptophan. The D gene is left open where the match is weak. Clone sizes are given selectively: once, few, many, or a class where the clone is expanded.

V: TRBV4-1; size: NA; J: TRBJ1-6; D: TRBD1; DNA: TGCGCCAGCAGCCAAGATGGGGGGACAGGGGATTCACCCCTCCACTTT; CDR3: CASSQDGGTGDSPLHF
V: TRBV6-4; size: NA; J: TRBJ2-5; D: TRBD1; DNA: TGTGCCAGCAGTGACGGGACAGGGGACCAAGAGACCCAGTACTTC; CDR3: CASSDGTGDQETQYF
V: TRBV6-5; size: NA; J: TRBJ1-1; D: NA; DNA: TGTGCCAGCAGTTACTCGTTCGGGGGGAACACTGAAGCTTTCTTT; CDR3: CASSYSFGGNTEAFF
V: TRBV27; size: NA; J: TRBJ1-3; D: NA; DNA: TGTGCCAGCAGTTTAACAGGACTCGGGGGCACCATATATTTT; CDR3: CASSLTGLGGTIYF
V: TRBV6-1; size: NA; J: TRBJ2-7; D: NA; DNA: TGTGCCAGCAGTACCGGAAACTACGAGCAGTACTTC; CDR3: CASSTGNYEQYF
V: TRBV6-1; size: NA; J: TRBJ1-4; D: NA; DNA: TGTGCCAGCAGTGAAGCAGGGAATGAAAAACTGTTTTTT; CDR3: CASSEAGNEKLFF
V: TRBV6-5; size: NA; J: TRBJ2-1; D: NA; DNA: TGTGCCAGCAGGCGGGACTTACTTCAGTTCTTC; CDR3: CASRRDLLQFF
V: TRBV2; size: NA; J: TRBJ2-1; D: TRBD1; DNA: TGTGCCAGCAGTCCCGGGACAGTCTTTGAGCAGTTCTTC; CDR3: CASSPGTVFEQFF
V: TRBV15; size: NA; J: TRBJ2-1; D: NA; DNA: TGTGCCACCAGCAGACCGGGGGGCCTGAGGAATGAGCAGTTCTTC; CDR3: CATSRPGGLRNEQFF
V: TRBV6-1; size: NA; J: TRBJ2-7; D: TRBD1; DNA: TGTGCCATCGAACTGGGACAGGGGACGAGCGAGCAGTACTTC; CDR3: CAIELGQGTSEQYF
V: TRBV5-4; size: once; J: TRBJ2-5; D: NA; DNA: TGTGCCAGCAGCTCCGTTTTCTTGGAGACCCAGTACTTC; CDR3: CASSSVFLETQYF
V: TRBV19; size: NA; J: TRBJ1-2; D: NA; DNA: TGTGCCAGTAGTATAGATTTTATCTCTGACTATGGCTACACCTTC; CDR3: CASSIDFISDYGYTF
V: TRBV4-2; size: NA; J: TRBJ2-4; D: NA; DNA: TGTGCCAGCAGCCAGGTAGAGAACATTCAGTACTTC; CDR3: CASSQVENIQYF
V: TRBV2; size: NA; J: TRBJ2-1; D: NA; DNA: TGTGCCAGCAGTGCGGGACTCCCCTTCTACAATGAGCAGTTCTTC; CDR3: CASSAGLPFYNEQFF
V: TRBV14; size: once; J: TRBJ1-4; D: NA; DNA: TGTGCCAGCAGCCAAGATGGAAGAAAGCTGTTTTTT; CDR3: CASSQDGRKLFF
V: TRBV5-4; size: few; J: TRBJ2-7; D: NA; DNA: TGCGCCAGCAGCCAAGAAGCAGGGGACCGTTACGAGCAGTACTTC; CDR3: CASSQEAGDRYEQYF
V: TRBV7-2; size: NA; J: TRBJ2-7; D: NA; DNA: TGTGCCAGCGCATCTTGGGGCGGGAATCCCCCCAGCACGAACTTC; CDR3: CASASWGGNPPSTNF
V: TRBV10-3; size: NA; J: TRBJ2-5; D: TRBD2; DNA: TGTGCCATCAGCGGGGAGGGTAGCGGGGGCCAAGAGACCCAGTACTTC; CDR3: CAISGEGSGGQETQYF
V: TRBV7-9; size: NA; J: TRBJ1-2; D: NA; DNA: TGTGCCAGCAGCTTAGTTGGGGATGGCTACACCTTC; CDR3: CASSLVGDGYTF
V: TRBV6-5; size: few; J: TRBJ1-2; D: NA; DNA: TGTGCCAGCAGCCTCGGCCCGGCCTATGGCTACACCTTC; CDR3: CASSLGPAYGYTF
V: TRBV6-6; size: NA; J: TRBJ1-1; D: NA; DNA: TGTGCCAGCAGTGGGCACAGCTCTGCGGCTGAAGCTTTCTTT; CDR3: CASSGHSSAAEAFF
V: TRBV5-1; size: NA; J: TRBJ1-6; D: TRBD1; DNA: TGCGCCAGCAGCTGGGGACAGGGTTCACCCCTCCACTTT; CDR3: CASSWGQGSPLHF
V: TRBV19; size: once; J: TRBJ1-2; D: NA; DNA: TGTGCCAGTAGAACGGGAGATCCTTTCTCCGGCTACACCTTC; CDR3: CASRTGDPFSGYTF
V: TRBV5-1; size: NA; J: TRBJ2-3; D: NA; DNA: TGCGCCAGCAGCTATGCTGGGGCTAGCACAGATACGCAGTATTTT; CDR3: CASSYAGASTDTQYF
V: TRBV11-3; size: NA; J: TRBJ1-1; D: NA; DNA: TGTGCCAGCAGCCCGGTGGGACGGAACACTGAAGCTTTCTTT; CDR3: CASSPVGRNTEAFF
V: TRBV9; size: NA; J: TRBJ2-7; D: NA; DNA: TGTGCCAGCAGCGTAGACGGCAGAATGGGCGAGCAGTACTTC; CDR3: CASSVDGRMGEQYF
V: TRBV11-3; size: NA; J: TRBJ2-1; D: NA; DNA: TGTGCCAGCAGCACCCGCCCCTACAATGAGCAGTTCTTC; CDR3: CASSTRPYNEQFF
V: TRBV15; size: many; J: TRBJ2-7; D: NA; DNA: TGTGCCACCAGCAGAGATCGGGTGCGGACAGCGATCTTC; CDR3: CATSRDRVRTAIF
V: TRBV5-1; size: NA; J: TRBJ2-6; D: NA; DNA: TGCGCCAGCAGCGTCTTTACGGTCTCTGGGGCCAACGTCCTGACTTTC; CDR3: CASSVFTVSGANVLTF
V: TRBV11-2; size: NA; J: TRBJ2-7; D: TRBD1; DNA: TGTGCCAGCAGCTCGCAGGGGGTAGGGTACGAGCAGTACTTC; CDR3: CASSSQGVGYEQYF
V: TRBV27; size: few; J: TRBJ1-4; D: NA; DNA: TGTGCCAGCAGTTTATTGGGGATGGGGGGTACTAATGAAAAACTGTTTTTT; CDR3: CASSLLGMGGTNEKLFF
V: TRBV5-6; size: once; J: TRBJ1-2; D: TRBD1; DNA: TGTGCCAGCAGCTTGGTACCGGGACAGGGGGCAAGTGGCTACACCTTC; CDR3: CASSLVPGQGASGYTF
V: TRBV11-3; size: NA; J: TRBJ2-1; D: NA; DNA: TGTGCCAGCAGCTTACAGGGACGGGGGAGCAATGAGCAGTTCTTC; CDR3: CASSLQGRGSNEQFF
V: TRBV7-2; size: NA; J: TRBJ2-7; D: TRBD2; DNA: TGTGCCAGCAGCTCCCTAGCGGGGCCCGAGCAGTACTTC; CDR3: CASSSLAGPEQYF
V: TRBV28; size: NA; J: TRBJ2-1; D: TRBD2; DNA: TGTGCCAGCAGTTTATCAGCGGGGCTGGGGAGCTCCTACAATGAGCAGTTCTTC; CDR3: CASSLSAGLGSSYNEQFF
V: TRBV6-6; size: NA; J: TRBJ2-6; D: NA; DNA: TGTGCCAGCAGTTTAACAGGAGGCAACGTCCTGACTTTC; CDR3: CASSLTGGNVLTF
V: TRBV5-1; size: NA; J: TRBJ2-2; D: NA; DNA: TGCGCCAGCAGCTTTTTGGGGGCCGGGAACGGGGAGCTGTTTTTT; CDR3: CASSFLGAGNGELFF
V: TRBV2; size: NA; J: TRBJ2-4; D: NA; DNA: TGTGCCAGCAAGTGGCCACTAGAAATAGCCAAAAACATTCAGTACTTC; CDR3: CASKWPLEIAKNIQYF
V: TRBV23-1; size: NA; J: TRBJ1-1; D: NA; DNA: TGCGCCAGCAGTCAAGTTCCCGGGCCTAATAACACTGAAGCTTTCTTT; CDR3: CASSQVPGPNNTEAFF
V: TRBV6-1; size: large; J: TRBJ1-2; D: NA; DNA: TGTGCCAGCAGTGAAGGTACCACAGGGATAATTGGCTACACCTTC; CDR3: CASSEGTTGIIGYTF
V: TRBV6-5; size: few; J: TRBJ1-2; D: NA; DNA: TGTGCCACCGGCCTTCAGGGGTCCTTCTATGGCTACACCTTC; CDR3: CATGLQGSFYGYTF
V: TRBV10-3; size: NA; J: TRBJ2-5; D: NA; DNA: TGTGCCATCAGTGAGCCCCGCGCCGGAGAGACCCAGTACTTC; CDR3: CAISEPRAGETQYF
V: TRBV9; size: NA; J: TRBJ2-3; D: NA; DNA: TGTGCCAGCAGCGTAGTGGGGTGGGGCACAGATACGCAGTATTTT; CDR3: CASSVVGWGTDTQYF
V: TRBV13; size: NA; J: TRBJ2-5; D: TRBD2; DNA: TGTGCCAGCAGGGATAATGGACTAGCGGCCCTTGGGGAGCAGTACTTC; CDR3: CASRDNGLAALGEQYF
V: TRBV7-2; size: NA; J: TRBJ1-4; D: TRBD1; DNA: TGTGCCAGCAGCTTAAGTACAGGGGGCGCTAATGAAAAACTGTTTTTT; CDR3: CASSLSTGGANEKLFF
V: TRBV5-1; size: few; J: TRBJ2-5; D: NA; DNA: TGCGCCAGCAGCTTTACAGGGATACAAGAGACCCAGTACTTC; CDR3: CASSFTGIQETQYF
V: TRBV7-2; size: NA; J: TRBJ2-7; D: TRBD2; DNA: TGTGCCAGCAGCCCCTTTGGCCCACTAGCGGGAGGACGGAACGAGCAGTACTTC; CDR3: CASSPFGPLAGGRNEQYF
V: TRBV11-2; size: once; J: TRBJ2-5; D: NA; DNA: TGTGCCAGCAGCTTAGGAGGGGCAGGGTCCCAGTACTTC; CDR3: CASSLGGAGSQYF
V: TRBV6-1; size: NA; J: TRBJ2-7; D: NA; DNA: TGTGCCAGCAATGAACAGGTATCTTTCTACGAGCAGTACTTC; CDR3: CASNEQVSFYEQYF
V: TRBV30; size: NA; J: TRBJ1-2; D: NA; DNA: TGTGCCTGGACCGAGGGTGGGCCCTCAACTTATGGCTACACCTTC; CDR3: CAWTEGGPSTYGYTF
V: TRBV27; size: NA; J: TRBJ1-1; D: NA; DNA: TGTGCCAGCAGTTTACCCGGGACCTTAATGAACACTGAAGCTTTCTTT; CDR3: CASSLPGTLMNTEAFF
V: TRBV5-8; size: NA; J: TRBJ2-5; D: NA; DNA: TGTGCCAGCAGCTTGGTGCCGAGGAGTCAAGAGACCCAGTACTTC; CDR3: CASSLVPRSQETQYF
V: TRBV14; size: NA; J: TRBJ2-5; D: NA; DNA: TGTGCCAGCAGCCGAGTACAGGGCCCACAAGAGACCCAGTACTTC; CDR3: CASSRVQGPQETQYF
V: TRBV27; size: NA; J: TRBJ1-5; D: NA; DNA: TGTGCCAGCAGTTTAACGCCCCCATCGAAGGGTTTCGGTCAGCCCCAGCATTTT; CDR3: CASSLTPPSKGFGQPQHF
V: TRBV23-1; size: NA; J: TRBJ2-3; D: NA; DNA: TGCGCCAGCAGTCAACAGGCCTCACCTGATACGCAGTATTTT; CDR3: CASSQQASPDTQYF
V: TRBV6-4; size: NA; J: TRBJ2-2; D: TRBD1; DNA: TGTGCCAGCAGTGACCAAGGGGGCAGAAAAGCCGGGGAGCTGTTTTTT; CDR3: CASSDQGGRKAGELFF
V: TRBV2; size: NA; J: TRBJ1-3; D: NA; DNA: TGTGCCAGCAGTGAAGGACAGTCTGGAAACACCATATATTTT; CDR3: CASSEGQSGNTIYF